The sequence of this TCR beta chain was determined in a study of tumour-infiltrating T cells in Burkitt lymphoma (dated by TCRdb to about 2020). Notes on the research overall: Clinical outcome was correlated with TCR repertoire data, and overall and progression-free survival were found to be predicted by productive clonality independently of established prognosticators, including age at diagnosis.

Library prep was done by the immunoSEQ multiplex PCR assay. The table was pulled from immuneACCESS by TCRdb, which kept in-frame rearrangements only. Such tables lose some clones; where checked, under half of the loss comes from unresolved V genes, and the rest has no known cause. The sample contains 2,000 to 2,500 clones, about two thirds of them found a single time. Jointly, the top ten make up 20% to 25% of the sample. The CDR3 has 13 amino acids, counting the end cysteine and phenylalanine. The retained sequence is limited to the CDR3, 39 bases, with the frame set at the first base. The germline V gene provides CDR1 SGDLS and CDR2 YYNGEE. The junction carries 5 bases between V and J, which are trimmed by 4 bases and 0 bases respectively. Details on this clone: The antigen it binds to is not known. Base qualities are not recorded, but no much larger clone differs from it by a single base.

The chain is encoded by TRBV9 joined to TRBJ1-3, with the D gene uncertain. This TCR derives from a human donor with diffuse large B-cell lymphoma. The sample was tumor tissue. For the CDR3, the sequence is CASSPSSGNTIYF. Here is the DNA: TGTGCCAGCAGCCCTAGCTCTGGAAACACCATATATTTT.